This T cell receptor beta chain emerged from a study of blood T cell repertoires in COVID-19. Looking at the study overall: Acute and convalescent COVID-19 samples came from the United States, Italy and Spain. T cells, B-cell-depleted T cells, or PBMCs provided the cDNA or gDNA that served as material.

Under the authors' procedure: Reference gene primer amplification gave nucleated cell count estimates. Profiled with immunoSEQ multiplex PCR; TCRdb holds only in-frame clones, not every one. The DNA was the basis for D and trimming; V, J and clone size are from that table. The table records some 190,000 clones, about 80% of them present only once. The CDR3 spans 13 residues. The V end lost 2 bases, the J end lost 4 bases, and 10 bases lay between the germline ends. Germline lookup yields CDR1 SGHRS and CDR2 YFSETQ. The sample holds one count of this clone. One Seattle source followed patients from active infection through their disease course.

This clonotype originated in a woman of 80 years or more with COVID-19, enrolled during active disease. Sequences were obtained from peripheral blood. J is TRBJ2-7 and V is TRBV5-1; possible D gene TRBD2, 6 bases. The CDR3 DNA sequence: TGCGCCAGCAGCTTTCTTCGGGAGTACGAGCAGTACTTC. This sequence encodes CASSFLREYEQYF.